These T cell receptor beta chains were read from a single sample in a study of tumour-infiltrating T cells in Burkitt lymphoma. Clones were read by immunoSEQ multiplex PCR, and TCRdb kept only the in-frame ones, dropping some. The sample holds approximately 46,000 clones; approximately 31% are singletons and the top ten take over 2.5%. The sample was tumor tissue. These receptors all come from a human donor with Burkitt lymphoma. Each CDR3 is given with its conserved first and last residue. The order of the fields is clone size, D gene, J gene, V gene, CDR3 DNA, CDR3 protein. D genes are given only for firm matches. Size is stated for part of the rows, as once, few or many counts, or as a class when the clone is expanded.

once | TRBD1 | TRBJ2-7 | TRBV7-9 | TGTGCCAGCAGCTTGCCCCGGGACAGGGCCTCCTACGAGCAGTACTTC | CASSLPRDRASYEQYF
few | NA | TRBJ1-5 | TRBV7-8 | TGTGCCAGCAGTACCGTAAATCAGCCCCAGCATTTT | CASSTVNQPQHF
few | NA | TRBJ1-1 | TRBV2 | TGTGCCAGTGGACTATTGGCTGAAGCTTTCTTT | CASGLLAEAFF
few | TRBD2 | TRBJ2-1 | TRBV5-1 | TGCGCCAGCAGCCCTAGCGGGGGGGGCTACAATGAGCAGTTCTTC | CASSPSGGGYNEQFF
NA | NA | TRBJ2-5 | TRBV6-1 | TGTGCCAGCAGTGAAGATCCGACAGAGGAGACCCAGTACTTC | CASSEDPTEETQYF
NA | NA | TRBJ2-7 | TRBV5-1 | TGCGCCAGCAGCTTGGCGGTTCATCTCTACGAGCAGTACTTC | CASSLAVHLYEQYF
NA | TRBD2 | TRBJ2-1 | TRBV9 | TGTGCCAGCAGCGTAGAGCGGGGTTCAAATGAGCAGTTCTTC | CASSVERGSNEQFF
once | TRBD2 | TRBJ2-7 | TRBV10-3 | TGTGCCATCAACCAGGAGGCGGGGGGGCGGCACGAGCAGTACTTC | CAINQEAGGRHEQYF
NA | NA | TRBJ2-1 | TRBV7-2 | TGTGCCAGCAGCTTAGCGGGGGGAGTAATTAATGAGCAGTTCTTC | CASSLAGGVINEQFF
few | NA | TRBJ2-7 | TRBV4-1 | TGCGCCAGCAGCCAAACCCGGGGTTCGGAGCAGTACTTC | CASSQTRGSEQYF
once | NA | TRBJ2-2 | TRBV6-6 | TGTGCCAGCAGGGAGAGAGGGGCGAAAACCGGGGAGCTGTTTTTT | CASRERGAKTGELFF
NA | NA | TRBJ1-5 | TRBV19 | TGTGCCAGTAGTCGGACGGAAGGACCGAATCAGCCCCAGCATTTT | CASSRTEGPNQPQHF
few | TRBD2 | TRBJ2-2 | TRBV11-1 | TGTGCCAGCAGCCCGGGCGCGGGGGGCGGGGAGCTGTTTTTT | CASSPGAGGGELFF
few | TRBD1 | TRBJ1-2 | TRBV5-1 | TGCGCCGACACCACCAGGGGGCCTAACTATGGCTACACCTTC | CADTTRGPNYGYTF
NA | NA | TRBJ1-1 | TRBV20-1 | TGCAGTGCCCCCGGAGGAGACATGCCTTTCTTT | CSAPGGDMPFF
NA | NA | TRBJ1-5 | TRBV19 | TGTGCCAGTAGTATAGAAGGGCGGACAGTCCAATCGCATTTT | CASSIEGRTVQSHF
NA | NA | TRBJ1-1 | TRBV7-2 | TGTGCCAGCAGCATGGGACGGCACATGAACACTGAAGCTTTCTTT | CASSMGRHMNTEAFF
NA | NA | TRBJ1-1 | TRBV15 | TGTGCCACCAGCAGAGCTGGGGGGCGAGCTGAAGCTTTCTTT | CATSRAGGRAEAFF
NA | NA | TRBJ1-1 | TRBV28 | TGTGCCAGCAGTTTAAGGGGGACTGAAGCTTTCTTT | CASSLRGTEAFF
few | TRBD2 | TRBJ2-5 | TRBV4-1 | TGCGCCAGCAGCGGGACTAGCGGGGGGGCCTTAGGGTTGGAGACCCAGTACTTC | CASSGTSGGALGLETQYF
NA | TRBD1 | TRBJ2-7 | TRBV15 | TGTGCCACCAGCAGAGATCCGGGACAGGGCTACGAGCAGTACTTC | CATSRDPGQGYEQYF
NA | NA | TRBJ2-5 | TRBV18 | TGTGCCAGCTCACCACCGTCCGAGGAGACCCAGTACTTC | CASSPPSEETQYF
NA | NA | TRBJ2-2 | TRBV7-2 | TGTGCCAGCAGCCTAAGGAGGGGTCGCACCGGGGAGCTGTTTTTT | CASSLRRGRTGELFF
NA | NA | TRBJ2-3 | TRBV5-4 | TGTGCCAGCAGCCTGGCCGGGCAGGGAACAGATACGCAGTATTTT | CASSLAGQGTDTQYF
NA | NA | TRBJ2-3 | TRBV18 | TGTGCCAGCTCACCCCCCGGCGCAGATACGCAGTATTTT | CASSPPGADTQYF
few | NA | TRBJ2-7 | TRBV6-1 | TGTGCCAGCAGTGAAGCGCGCGCGCTTCGAGGTTCCGAGCAGTACTTC | CASSEARALRGSEQYF
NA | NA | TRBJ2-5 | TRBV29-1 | TGCAGCGTTGAAGATCGGGTGGGGTATACTAGGGAGACCCAGTACTTC | CSVEDRVGYTRETQYF
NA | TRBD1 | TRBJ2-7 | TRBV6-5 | TGTGCCAGCATGGGAAGGGGGCACGAGCAGTACTTC | CASMGRGHEQYF
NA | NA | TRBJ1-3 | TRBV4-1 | TGCGCCAGCAGCCAAGTCCTGATCTCTGGAAACACCATATATTTT | CASSQVLISGNTIYF
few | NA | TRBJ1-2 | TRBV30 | TGTGCCTGGAGTGTGAGAAGGGAGACCCCCTACACCTTC | CAWSVRRETPYTF
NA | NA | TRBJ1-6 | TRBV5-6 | TGTGCCAGCAGCTTGGCCCAGTCTGCCCTTTGGGGTTCACCCCTCCACTTT | CASSLAQSALWGSPLHF
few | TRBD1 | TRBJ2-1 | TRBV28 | TGTGCCAGCAGGTGGGGACAGGGGAATGAGCAGTTCTTC | CASRWGQGNEQFF
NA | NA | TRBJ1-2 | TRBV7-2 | TGTGCCAGCAGCTTAGGCGGTCGGGTCCTGGACGGCTATGGCTACACCTTC | CASSLGGRVLDGYGYTF
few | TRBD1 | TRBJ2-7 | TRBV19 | TGTGCCAGCCTGGGACAGGGGGGACACGAGCAGTACTTC | CASLGQGGHEQYF
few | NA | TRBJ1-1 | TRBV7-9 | TGTGCCAGCAGCTCTCAGGGTGGCACTGAAGCTTTCTTT | CASSSQGGTEAFF
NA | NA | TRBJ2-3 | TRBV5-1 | TGCGCCAGCAGCTTGGAGGGGGTCGGTACAGATACGCAGTATTTT | CASSLEGVGTDTQYF
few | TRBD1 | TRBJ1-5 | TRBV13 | TGTGCCAGCAGCTGCCTCGCCTTTGGACAGGGAAGGGGACAGCCCCAGCATTTT | CASSCLAFGQGRGQPQHF
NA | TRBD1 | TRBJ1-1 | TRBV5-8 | TGTGCCAGCAGCTTACGACAGGGCGGTGAAGCTTTCTTT | CASSLRQGGEAFF
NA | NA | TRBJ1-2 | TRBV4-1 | TGCGCCAGCAGCCAAGTATCGGCGGCAAAGGGCTACACCTTC | CASSQVSAAKGYTF
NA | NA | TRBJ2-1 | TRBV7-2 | TGTGCCAGCAGCTTACAGCTGAATGAGCAGTTCTTC | CASSLQLNEQFF
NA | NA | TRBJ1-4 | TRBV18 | TGTGCCAGCTCCCGCGAGGGGGGCCGGGAAAAACTGTTTTTT | CASSREGGREKLFF
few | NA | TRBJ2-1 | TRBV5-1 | TGCGCCAGCAGGAAGTCCAATGAGCAGTTCTTC | CASRKSNEQFF
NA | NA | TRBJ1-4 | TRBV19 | TGTGCCAGTAGTAGGCGGAGAGGGCAGGATGAAAAACTGTTTTTT | CASSRRRGQDEKLFF
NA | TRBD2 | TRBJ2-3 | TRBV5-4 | TGTGCCAGCAGCTTGCGGCTAGCGGGGGTTAGCACAGATACGCAGTATTTT | CASSLRLAGVSTDTQYF
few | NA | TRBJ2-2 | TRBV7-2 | TGTGCCAGCAGCCCGGGACTCGGCAGCACCGGGGAGCTGTTTTTT | CASSPGLGSTGELFF
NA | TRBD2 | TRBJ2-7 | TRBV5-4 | TGTGCCAGCAGCTTGGACTTTCTAGCGGGGGGTCCAGTCGAGCAGTACTTC | CASSLDFLAGGPVEQYF
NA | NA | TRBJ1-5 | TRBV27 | TGTGCCAGCAGTTTATCATGGGGGGTTGGACAGCCCCAGCATTTT | CASSLSWGVGQPQHF